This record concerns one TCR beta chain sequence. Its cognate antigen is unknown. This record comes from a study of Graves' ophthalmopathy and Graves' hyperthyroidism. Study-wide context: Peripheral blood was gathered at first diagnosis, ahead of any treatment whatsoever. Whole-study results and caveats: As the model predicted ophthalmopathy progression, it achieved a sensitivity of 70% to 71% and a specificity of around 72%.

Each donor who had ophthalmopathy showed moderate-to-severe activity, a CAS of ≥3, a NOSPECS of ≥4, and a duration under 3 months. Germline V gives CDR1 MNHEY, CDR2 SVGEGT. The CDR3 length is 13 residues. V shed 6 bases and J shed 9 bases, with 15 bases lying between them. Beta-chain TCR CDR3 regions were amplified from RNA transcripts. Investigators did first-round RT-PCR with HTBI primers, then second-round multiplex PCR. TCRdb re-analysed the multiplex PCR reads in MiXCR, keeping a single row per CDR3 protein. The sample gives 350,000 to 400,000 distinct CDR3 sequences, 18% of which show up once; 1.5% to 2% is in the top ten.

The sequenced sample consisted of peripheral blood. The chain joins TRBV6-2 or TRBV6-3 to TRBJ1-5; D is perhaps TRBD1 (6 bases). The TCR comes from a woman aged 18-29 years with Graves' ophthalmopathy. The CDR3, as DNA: TGTGCCAGCAGCCCTACAGGGCCCGGGCCCCAGCATTTT. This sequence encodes CASSPTGPGPQHF.